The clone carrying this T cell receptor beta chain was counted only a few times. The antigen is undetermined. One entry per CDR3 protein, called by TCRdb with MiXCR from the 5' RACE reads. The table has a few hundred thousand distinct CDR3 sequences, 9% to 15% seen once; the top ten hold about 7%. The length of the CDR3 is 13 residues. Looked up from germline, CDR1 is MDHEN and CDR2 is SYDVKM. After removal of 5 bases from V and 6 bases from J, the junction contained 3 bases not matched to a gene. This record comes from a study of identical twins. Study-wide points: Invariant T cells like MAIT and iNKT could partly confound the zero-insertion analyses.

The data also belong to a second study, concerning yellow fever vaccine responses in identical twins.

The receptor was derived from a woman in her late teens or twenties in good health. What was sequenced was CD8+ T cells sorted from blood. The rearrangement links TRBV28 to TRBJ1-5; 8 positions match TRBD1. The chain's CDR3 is CASSTGGFQPQHF. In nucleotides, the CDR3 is TGTGCCAGCAGTACAGGGGGGTTTCAGCCCCAGCATTTT.